Below, 18 T cell receptor beta chains from the same sample are listed, as sequenced in a study of T cell responses to AZD1222 COVID-19 vaccine. The assay was immunoSEQ multiplex PCR, and TCRdb's table has in-frame clones only and misses some. The sample lists roughly 120,000 clones, 80% to 90% seen once, with roughly 4.3% in the top ten. The specimen comprised peripheral blood, sampled on day 0 of MenACWY control vaccination. These receptors all come from an adult in good health.

This chain links TRBV5-1 with TRBJ2-1; 10 bases line up with TRBD2. Trimming removed 0 bases from V and 7 bases from J; junction bases left unmatched: 10. This CDR3 region has 17 residues. Germline V lookup: CDR1 SGHRS, CDR2 YFSETQ. CDR3 sequence: CASSLAPSGGARNEQFF. Written as DNA, the CDR3 is TGCGCCAGCAGCTTGGCCCCGAGCGGGGGGGCCAGAAATGAGCAGTTCTTC.

The chain links TRBV9 to TRBJ2-2; tentative D call: TRBD1 (6 bases). V dropped 4 bases and J dropped 6 bases, with 19 bases sitting between them. Germline lookup yields CDR1 SGDLS and CDR2 YYNGEE. The CDR3 runs 16 residues. CDR3 region: CASSPRRGLGSGELFF. CDR3 coding DNA: TGTGCCAGCAGCCCACGCAGGGGTTTGGGTTCCGGGGAGCTGTTTTTT.

The genes are TRBV6-5 and TRBJ1-1; TRBD1 might be the D (5 bases). Trimming removed 6 bases from V and 0 bases from J, with 11 bases in between. This CDR3 spans 14 amino acids. The germline V gene encodes CDR1 MNHEY and CDR2 SVGAGI. In DNA, the CDR3 is TGTGCCAGCAGCGTACGACAGCTGAACACTGAAGCTTTCTTT. Translating gives CASSVRQLNTEAFF.

The V call is TRBV7-2, the J call TRBJ1-2; D is perhaps TRBD1 (6 bases). Germline CDR1 and CDR2: SGHTA and FQGNSA. This CDR3 has 14 residues. V lost 5 bases and J lost 0, with 10 bases in between. CDR3 protein: CASSLDRTNYGYTF. The CDR3 DNA is TGTGCCAGCAGCCTGGACAGAACTAACTATGGCTACACCTTC.

CDR3 DNA sequence: TGTGCCAGCAGCTTGGTCAGGAATTCTGGAAACACCATATATTTT. This sequence encodes CASSLVRNSGNTIYF. The genes are TRBV7-2 and TRBJ1-3, with D uncertain. Germline assignment: CDR1 SGHTA and CDR2 FQGNSA. The CDR3 sequence is 15 residues long. V gave up 3 bases and J gave up 1 base, with 10 bases separating them.

The genes are TRBV19 and TRBJ2-3; 10 bases fit TRBD2. Germline-derived CDR1 and CDR2 are LNHDA and SQIVND (reference sequence). With 4 bases clipped from V and 4 bases from J, the junction kept 11 bases outside the gene matches. This CDR3 is 17 amino acids long. The CDR3 is CASSKRGGPQNPDTQYF. The CDR3 DNA follows: TGTGCCAGTAGTAAGCGGGGGGGCCCTCAGAATCCAGATACGCAGTATTTT.

The V call is TRBV6-6, the J call TRBJ2-3, with a tentative D call TRBD2 (6 bases). Trimming cost V 6 bases and J 3 bases, with 10 bases left between them. CDR1 and CDR2 from the germline V gene are MNHNY and SVGAGI (reference sequence). The CDR3 extends over 13 amino acids. CDR3 nucleotides: TGTGCCAGCAGGGAAGGACTAACAGATACGCAGTATTTT. It specifies CASREGLTDTQYF.

The chain carries TRBV10-1 and TRBJ1-3; a possible D gene is TRBD1 (5 bases). The germline V gene encodes CDR1 WNHNN and CDR2 SYGVQD (reference sequence). This CDR3 contains 17 residues. V gave up 8 bases and J gave up 0 bases, with 20 bases separating them. The CDR3 spells CASSWRQGDYSGNTIYF. Written as DNA, the CDR3 is TGCGCCAGCTCCTGGAGGCAGGGCGATTACTCTGGAAACACCATATATTTT.

In regard to this clone: The CDR3 ends on some other residue instead of the conserved phenylalanine or tryptophan, so this is likely a read error. The chain has TRBV19 and TRBJ1-2; D gene uncertain. Per the germline V gene, CDR1 is LNHDA and CDR2 is SQIVND (reference sequence). The CDR3 runs 14 residues. Trimming removed 3 bases at V and 1 base at J, with 9 bases between. The CDR3 here is CASSIGGHNYGYTS. The CDR3 DNA is TGTGCCAGTAGTATCGGCGGGCATAACTATGGCTACACCTCC.

This rearrangement joins TRBV7-9 to TRBJ1-6; weak D call: TRBD1 (6 bases). Trimming removed 5 bases at V and 6 bases at J, with 14 bases between. The CDR3 is 15 residues long. Germline V gives CDR1 SEHNR, CDR2 FQNEAQ (reference sequence). Here the CDR3 reads CASSPRGGGNSPLHF. CDR3 in DNA: TGTGCCAGCAGCCCGAGGGGAGGGGGTAATTCACCCCTCCACTTT.

The chain recombines TRBV21-1 with TRBJ1-5; the table's D gene call, TRBD1, was not cross checked with the DNA. TRBV21-1 represents a pseudogene. The CDR3 runs to 15 residues. For the CDR3, the DNA is TGTGCCAGCATTCCAGGGGGTGAATTCAATCAGCCCCAGCATTTT. This encodes CASIPGGEFNQPQHF.

The chain links TRBV11-2 to TRBJ2-5, with 10 bases fitting TRBD1. Germline V lookup: CDR1 SGHAT, CDR2 FQNNGV. This CDR3 is 13 amino acids long. V was clipped by 5 bases and J by 7 bases; unmatched bases: 4. The CDR3 loop is CASSQRDRGTQYF. CDR3 sequence (DNA): TGTGCCAGCAGCCAACGGGACAGGGGGACCCAGTACTTC.

As to this clone: Because the CDR3's place on the DNA is in doubt, the DNA is left out and the CDR3 is given as listed by TCRdb. The gene calls are TRBV12-2 and TRBJ1-3. TRBV12-2 is a listed pseudogene. The CDR3 spans 17 amino acids, including both terminal residues. The chain's CDR3 is CASRHYEGWGSGNTIYF.

This clone was recorded only once. The chain employs TRBV19 and TRBJ2-1, with unresolved D. Trimming took off 5 bases at V and 9 bases at J, with 11 bases between the two ends. CDR1 and CDR2 from the germline V gene are LNHDA and SQIVND (reference sequence). The CDR3 has 12 amino acids. The CDR3 DNA reads as TGTGCCAGTAGTGCGGAGTTTGGTGAGCAGTTCTTC. Amino acid sequence: CASSAEFGEQFF. Together with reference TRBV19 and TRBJ2-1, the CDR3 gives the full variable domain: DGGITQSPKYLFRKEGQNVTLSCEQNLNHDAMYWYRQDPGQGLRLIYYSQIVNDFQKGDIAEGYSVSREKKESFPLTVTSAQKNPTAFYLCASSAEFGEQFFGPGTRLTVL.

This clone appeared once. V is TRBV19 and J is TRBJ1-2; TRBD1 is a possible D gene (5 bases). V gave up 3 bases and J gave up 4 bases, with 18 bases separating them. Germline values: CDR1 LNHDA, CDR2 SQIVND (reference sequence). The CDR3 is 16 residues long. CDR3 region: CASSMGSRQTFYGYTF. CDR3 nucleotide sequence: TGTGCCAGTAGTATGGGTTCAAGACAGACCTTCTATGGCTACACCTTC. Complete variable domain (other parts from reference TRBV19 and TRBJ1-2): DGGITQSPKYLFRKEGQNVTLSCEQNLNHDAMYWYRQDPGQGLRLIYYSQIVNDFQKGDIAEGYSVSREKKESFPLTVTSAQKNPTAFYLCASSMGSRQTFYGYTFGSGTRLTVV.

The J gene is TRBJ2-5, the V gene TRBV5-1; possible D gene TRBD2, 5 bases. Germline V lookup: CDR1 SGHRS, CDR2 YFSETQ. Trimming left V 2 bases short and J 3 bases short, with 14 bases between. CDR3 length: 15 residues. The CDR3 loop is CASSLTAAVKETQYF. The CDR3 DNA reads TGCGCCAGCAGCTTAACAGCGGCCGTCAAAGAGACCCAGTACTTC.

This clone was counted between two and nine times. The rearrangement uses TRBV6-1 and TRBJ1-2; D ambiguous. V gave up 2 bases and J gave up 9 bases, with 16 bases separating them. Germline-derived CDR1 and CDR2 are MNHNS and SASEGT. This CDR3 has 14 amino acids. CDR3 protein: CASSELGRGMRYTF. CDR3 coding DNA: TGTGCCAGCAGTGAATTAGGACGGGGTATGCGCTACACCTTC.

The chain combines TRBV6-4 with TRBJ1-1; 7 bases are a match to TRBD1. The CDR3 consists of 15 residues. The V and J ends lost 8 bases and 0 bases, in that order; junction bases with no gene match: 9. Germline-derived CDR1 and CDR2 are MRHNA and SNTAGT. CDR3 amino acids: CASEGDSAMNTEAFF. In DNA form, the CDR3 reads TGTGCCAGCGAAGGGGACAGTGCCATGAACACTGAAGCTTTCTTT.